The present T cell receptor (beta chain) was sequenced within a study of blood T cell repertoires in COVID-19. Trimming took 7 bases from V and 3 from J; bases not matched to a gene: 5. CDR3 size: 15 residues. The germline V gene encodes CDR1 MNHEY and CDR2 SVGAGI. Clones were read by immunoSEQ multiplex PCR, and TCRdb kept only the in-frame ones, dropping some. The sample shows some 160,000 clones, roughly 80% of them seen only once. The sequence derives from a woman aged 45-60 years who had recovered from COVID-19. V is TRBV6-5 and J is TRBJ2-7, with 14 bases aligning to TRBD2. Sequenced sample: PBMCs or T cells enriched from blood (not recorded which). This CDR3 is CASKRLAGGDYEQYF. Here the CDR3 DNA reads TGTGCCAGCAAAAGACTAGCGGGAGGGGACTACGAGCAGTACTTC.